These 7 T cell receptor beta chains came from one sample sequenced in a study of post-analysis software for immune sequencing data. Study observations and caveats: Comparison of patients with controls showed 4 to 6 TRBV segments more frequent in patients, TRBV5-6, TRBV5-1 and TRBV20-1 among them.

Tagging with unique molecular identifiers was a feature of the TCR beta cDNA libraries. TCRdb recomputed calls from the PCR reads with MiXCR, one row per CDR3 protein. Here the sample spans about 540,000 distinct CDR3 sequences, around a third being singletons. The antigens of these receptors remain unknown. Sequencing input: blood. These receptors were obtained from a girl aged 2 to 17 with multiple sclerosis.

This clonotype was seen only a few times. The genes are TRBV10-1 and TRBJ2-3; D is possibly TRBD1 (6 bases). Trimming pared 6 bases from V and 6 bases from J, leaving 22 bases between. The CDR3 has 16 residues. Germline values: CDR1 WNHNN, CDR2 SYGVQD (reference sequence). CDR3 nucleotides: TGCGCCAGCAGCCAAGCCCGAGGAGGTCAGGGGGATACGCAGTATTTT. Its protein is CASSQARGGQGDTQYF.

The rearrangement joins TRBV3-1 to TRBJ1-1; D is unclear. The CDR3 consists of 12 residues. Per germline, CDR1 LGHDT and CDR2 YNNKEL (reference sequence). V lost 3 bases and J lost 3, with 5 bases in between. Here the CDR3 reads CASSHLHTEAFF. Written as DNA, the CDR3 is TGTGCCAGCAGCCACCTACACACTGAAGCTTTCTTT. The full variable domain, in which reference TRBV3-1 and TRBJ1-1 provide the parts outside the CDR3, is DTAVSQTPKYLVTQMGNDKSIKCEQNLGHDTMYWYKQDSKKFLKIMFSYNNKELIINETVPNRFSPKSPDKAHLNLHINSLELGDSAVYFCASSHLHTEAFFGQGTRLTVV.

This clonotype has more than one count but fewer than ten. This chain connects TRBV6-6 to TRBJ2-7; 11 positions agree with TRBD2. Germline CDR1 is MNHNY and CDR2 is SVGAGI (reference sequence). CDR3 length: 17 residues. V was clipped by 0 bases and J by 10 bases; unmatched bases: 14. CDR3: CASSYSVLAGAPSAQYF. DNA of the CDR3: TGTGCCAGCAGTTACTCGGTACTAGCGGGGGCCCCCAGTGCCCAGTACTTC.

This clonotype turned up a few times. V usage is TRBV20-1 and J usage is TRBJ1-1, with a weak D call TRBD1 (5 bases). Deletions cut 3 bases from V and 10 bases from J, with 15 bases between. Germline CDR1 and CDR2: DFQATT and SNEGSKA (reference sequence). This CDR3 is 12 amino acids long. CDR3 residues: CSARGILRGAFF. Here the CDR3 DNA reads TGCAGTGCTAGGGGGATCCTTAGGGGAGCTTTCTTT.

This chain connects TRBV20-1 to TRBJ1-1, with 7 bases that match TRBD1. CDR3 size: 14 residues. CDR1 is DFQATT and CDR2 is SNEGSKA in the germline V gene (reference sequence). J gave up 1 base and V 6 bases, and 8 bases lay outside the gene matches. DNA for the CDR3: TGCAGTGCCCCGAAGACAGGGTCGAACACTGAAGCTTTCTTT. Encoded protein: CSAPKTGSNTEAFF.

The chain uses TRBV18 and TRBJ2-5; 7 positions agree with TRBD2. Germline CDR1 and CDR2: KGHSH and LQKENI. This CDR3 contains 14 residues. V was clipped by 3 bases and J by 5 bases; unmatched bases: 6. The CDR3: CASSPSGMGETQYF. Here the CDR3 DNA reads TGTGCCAGCTCACCGAGCGGGATGGGGGAGACCCAGTACTTC. Full variable domain (missing parts from reference TRBV18 and TRBJ2-5): NAGVMQNPRHLVRRRGQEARLRCSPMKGHSHVYWYRQLPEEGLKFMVYLQKENIIDESGMPKERFSAEFPKEGPSILRIQQVVRGDSAAYFCASSPSGMGETQYFGPGTRLLVL.

This clonotype has only a few counts. This chain uses TRBV12-3 or TRBV12-4 with TRBJ2-3; D tentatively fits TRBD1 or TRBD2 (6 bases each). Deletions cut 1 base from V and 2 bases from J, with 16 bases between. This CDR3 is built from 17 residues. Here the CDR3 reads CASSLVWRGASTDTQYF. DNA of the CDR3: TGTGCCAGCAGTTTAGTGTGGAGGGGGGCCTCCACAGATACGCAGTATTTT.